This is a list of T cell receptor beta chains from one sample in a study of TIL therapy for anti-PD-1-resistant metastatic lung cancer. Generated by immunoSEQ multiplex PCR, the TCRdb table keeps only in-frame clones and is missing some. The data hold approximately 22,000 clones, with 60% to 80% observed a single time. Here the sequenced sample was blood, taken at baseline. These TCRs come from a person aged 25 to 85 with non-small cell lung cancer. Both conserved end residues are part of each CDR3. The D gene is left open where the match is weak. Some rows mark clone size as missing; the rest say once, few, many or name a class of expanded clone.

D: .; size: .; J: TRBJ2-1; V: TRBV7-2; DNA: TGTGCCAGCACCCAGTTTGGGCCTGGCAATGAGCAGTTCTTC; CDR3: CASTQFGPGNEQFF
D: TRBD2; size: .; J: TRBJ2-2; V: TRBV27; DNA: TGTGCCAGCAGTGCCCTTAGGCGGGGGGCCCCCGCGAACACCGGGGAGCTGTTTTTT; CDR3: CASSALRRGAPANTGELFF
D: .; size: few; J: TRBJ1-1; V: TRBV10-2; DNA: TGCGCCAGCAGCCCAGGGGCTAGCACTGAAGCTTTCTTT; CDR3: CASSPGASTEAFF
D: .; size: .; J: TRBJ1-1; V: TRBV12-3/TRBV12-4; DNA: TGTGCCAGCAGGACTGGGGGGGCGACTGAAGCTTTCTTT; CDR3: CASRTGGATEAFF
D: .; size: .; J: TRBJ2-4; V: TRBV5-4; DNA: TGTGCCAGCAGCCGACGGGGGGCGGGTGAAGCCAAAAACATTCAGTACTTC; CDR3: CASSRRGAGEAKNIQYF
D: .; size: few; J: TRBJ2-7; V: TRBV7-9; DNA: TGTGCCAGCAGAGGTGGGGGACGACGGGCCGAGCAGTACTTC; CDR3: CASRGGGRRAEQYF
D: .; size: .; J: TRBJ1-1; V: TRBV9; DNA: TGTGCCAGCAGCTCTGGGTATGGGGGCACTGAAGCTTTCTTT; CDR3: CASSSGYGGTEAFF
D: TRBD2; size: .; J: TRBJ2-7; V: TRBV20-1; DNA: TGCAGTGCTAGTATCGGGGGGGCCTACGAGCAGTACTTC; CDR3: CSASIGGAYEQYF
D: TRBD1; size: once; J: TRBJ2-1; V: TRBV3-1/TRBV3-2; DNA: TGTGCCAGCAGCCGCACACAGGGGCCAGCCGGCTCCGATGAGCAGTTCTTC; CDR3: CASSRTQGPAGSDEQFF
D: .; size: .; J: TRBJ1-4; V: TRBV7-9; DNA: TGTGCCAGCAGCCTAGGACGGGGGAATGAAAAACTGTTTTTT; CDR3: CASSLGRGNEKLFF
D: .; size: .; J: TRBJ1-2; V: TRBV28; DNA: TGTGCCAGCAGTTTAGGGGGCGGCTACACCTTC; CDR3: CASSLGGGYTF
D: .; size: .; J: TRBJ2-4; V: TRBV2; DNA: TGTGCCAGCAGTCAGTCTCAAAACATTCAGTACTTC; CDR3: CASSQSQNIQYF
D: .; size: few; J: TRBJ1-1; V: TRBV7-9; DNA: TGTGCCAGCAGCCCCTCGACTGGATTAGCTGAAGCTTTCTTT; CDR3: CASSPSTGLAEAFF
D: TRBD2; size: .; J: TRBJ2-3; V: TRBV5-4; DNA: TGTGCCAGCAGCCGAGGGACTAGCCGTAGCACAGATACGCAGTATTTT; CDR3: CASSRGTSRSTDTQYF
D: .; size: medium-sized; J: TRBJ1-5; V: TRBV2; DNA: TGTGCCAGCAGGAGGGATAGCAATCAGCCCCAGCATTTT; CDR3: CASRRDSNQPQHF
D: TRBD1; size: few; J: TRBJ1-4; V: TRBV7-9; DNA: TGTGCCAGCTCGACAGGGGGGGCAAATGAAAAACTGTTTTTT; CDR3: CASSTGGANEKLFF
D: TRBD2; size: .; J: TRBJ2-5; V: TRBV7-8; DNA: TGTGCCAGCAGCTACGGACTAGCCCAGGAGACCCAGTACTTC; CDR3: CASSYGLAQETQYF
D: .; size: .; J: TRBJ2-6; V: TRBV3-1/TRBV3-2; DNA: TGTGCCAACACCCGAAATGGGGCCAACGTCCTGACTTTC; CDR3: CANTRNGANVLTF
D: .; size: medium-sized; J: TRBJ2-7; V: TRBV5-6; DNA: TGTGCCAGCAGCTTGGATTTCGTCGAGCAGTACTTC; CDR3: CASSLDFVEQYF
D: TRBD1; size: .; J: TRBJ2-5; V: TRBV10-3; DNA: TGTGCCATCAGTTATGGACAGGAAGAGACCCAGTACTTC; CDR3: CAISYGQEETQYF
D: TRBD2; size: .; J: TRBJ2-1; V: TRBV5-4; DNA: TGTGCCAGTCGATCCGGGACTAGCGGCAACAATGAGCAGTTCTTC; CDR3: CASRSGTSGNNEQFF
D: .; size: .; J: TRBJ1-2; V: TRBV3-1/TRBV3-2; DNA: TGTGCCAGCAGCCAAGATGGGTATGGCTACACCTTC; CDR3: CASSQDGYGYTF
D: .; size: .; J: TRBJ1-3; V: TRBV20-1; DNA: TGCAGTGCTAGTAGGGACGGAGGAAACACCATATATTTT; CDR3: CSASRDGGNTIYF
D: TRBD1; size: .; J: TRBJ1-4; V: TRBV2; DNA: TGTGCCAGCAGGGACAGGGATGAAAAACTGTTTTTT; CDR3: CASRDRDEKLFF
D: .; size: .; J: TRBJ1-1; V: TRBV30; DNA: TGTGCCTGGAGTCAGTCGAACACTGAAGCTTTCTTT; CDR3: CAWSQSNTEAFF